This TCR beta chain was captured by sequencing in a study of blood T cell repertoires in COVID-19. Whole-study context: COVID-19 samples from acute and convalescent phases originated in the United States, Italy and Spain. The analysed material was cDNA or gDNA that came from T cells, B-cell-depleted T cells, or PBMCs.

CDR3 size: 17 residues. J was trimmed by 1 base and V by 1 base; bases with no gene match: 5. Germline V gene sequence: CDR1 LNHNV, CDR2 YYDKDF (reference sequence). Profiled with immunoSEQ multiplex PCR; TCRdb holds only in-frame clones, not every one. The sample carries nearly 300,000 clones, around 89% recorded once. V is TRBV15 and J is TRBJ2-5; 11 bases line up with TRBD2. Sequenced material: peripheral blood. The origin of this receptor is a woman aged 25 to 39 who had recovered from COVID-19. Written as DNA, the CDR3 is TGTGCCACCAGCAGAGGGAGACTAGCGGGGTCCCAAGAGACCCAGTACTTC. Translated: CATSRGRLAGSQETQYF.